This T cell receptor beta chain was sequenced during a study of human T cells and chemical hapten exposure. One entry per CDR3 protein, called by TCRdb with MiXCR from the RACE reads. The data show about 350,000 distinct CDR3 sequences, about 5% seen once. The CDR3 spans 14 residues. Germline V lookup: CDR1 SGHTA, CDR2 FQGNSA. The ends lost 3 bases at V and 3 bases at J; junction bases unmatched: 4. Noted time point: pre-sensitization, week 0. The treatment: therapeutic diphenylcyclopropenone sensitization with weekly scalp DPC. The receptor was derived from a young woman with alopecia areata. Some clones in this sample may be carry-over from other donors' samples. This chain connects TRBV7-2 to TRBJ1-2; 7 nucleotides match TRBD1. The source material was whole blood, sampled in connection with sensitization to the hapten diphenylcyclopropenone (DPC). The CDR3 spells CASSFGQDDYGYTF. In DNA, the CDR3 is TGTGCCAGCAGCTTTGGACAGGACGACTATGGCTACACCTTC.